Each of the 26 T cell receptor beta chains below was sequenced from the same sample in a study of technical replicates of blood from a handful of donors. Assay: immunoSEQ multiplex PCR; the TCRdb copy retains only in-frame clones and omits some. Here the sample spans about 74,000 clones, 85% to 95% being singletons. The sequencing sample was made of T cells isolated from PBMCs. The receptors originated from a human donor in good health.

This clone was detected only once. This chain links TRBV5-1 with TRBJ2-2; 11 bases align to TRBD2. This CDR3 has 17 amino acids. The germline gives CDR1 SGHRS, CDR2 YFSETQ. V was clipped by 5 bases and J by 3 bases; unmatched bases: 9. CDR3 sequence: CASRTSGTSRDTGELFF. The CDR3 nucleotides are TGCGCCAGCAGGACTAGCGGGACGTCTAGGGACACCGGGGAGCTGTTTTTT.

The DNA for the CDR3 is TGTGCCAGCAGCTTAGGACTGGGGAGGGAGACCCAGTACTTC. It translates to CASSLGLGRETQYF. The rearrangement links TRBV7-2 to TRBJ2-5, with D tentatively TRBD2 (6 bases). CDR1 is SGHTA, CDR2 FQGNSA, per germline. Trimming took off 1 base at V and 5 bases at J, with 11 bases between the two ends. The CDR3 length is 14 residues.

This clone was picked up one time. The rearrangement links TRBV6-6 to TRBJ2-3; maybe TRBD2 (5 bases). CDR3 length: 13 amino acids. The germline V gene encodes CDR1 MNHNY and CDR2 SVGAGI (reference sequence). V lost 7 bases to trimming and J lost 3 bases, with 11 bases between them. CDR3 bases: TGTGCCAGCACTGCGTCGGGGACAGATACGCAGTATTTT. Protein product: CASTASGTDTQYF.

The gene calls are TRBV28 and TRBJ1-2; 10 bases agree with TRBD1. The CDR3 contains 16 residues. The V gene's germline CDR1 is MDHEN and CDR2 SYDVKM. With 8 bases clipped from V and 5 bases from J, the junction kept 14 bases outside the gene matches. CDR3 in DNA: TGTGCCAGCGGCCCGGGACAGGGGTCCCATGGGTATGGCTACACCTTC. This gives the protein CASGPGQGSHGYGYTF.

The CDR3 protein is CASSPGDPSAQPQHF. The CDR3 nucleotides are TGTGCCAGCAGCCCCGGAGACCCTTCTGCCCAGCCCCAGCATTTT. The chain carries TRBV7-8 and TRBJ1-5, with D unclear. This CDR3 spans 15 amino acids. The germline CDR1 and CDR2 sequences are SGHVS and FQNEAQ. Trimming pared 5 bases from V and 7 bases from J, leaving 18 bases between.

The chain is built from TRBV11-2 and TRBJ1-1, with a tentative D call TRBD1 (6 bases). Trimming left V 5 bases short and J 4 bases short, with 17 bases between. This CDR3 is 15 amino acids long. From germline, CDR1 is SGHAT and CDR2 FQNNGV. In nucleotides, the CDR3 is TGTGCCAGCAGCCCGACGGACAGTCTGAGCACTGAAGCTTTCTTT. As protein: CASSPTDSLSTEAFF.

The chain recombines TRBV19 with TRBJ2-5, with D tentatively TRBD1 (5 bases). CDR1 LNHDA and CDR2 SQIVND come from the germline V gene (reference sequence). The CDR3 covers 14 residues. V dropped 3 bases and J dropped 1 base, with 9 bases sitting between them. CDR3 sequence reads: CASSMEGVQETQYF. The CDR3 DNA is TGTGCCAGTAGTATGGAAGGGGTCCAAGAGACCCAGTACTTC. Based on the CDR3 plus reference TRBV19 and TRBJ2-5, the full variable domain is DGGITQSPKYLFRKEGQNVTLSCEQNLNHDAMYWYRQDPGQGLRLIYYSQIVNDFQKGDIAEGYSVSREKKESFPLTVTSAQKNPTAFYLCASSMEGVQETQYFGPGTRLLVL.

The J gene is TRBJ2-5, the V gene TRBV28, with TRBD1 as a possible D gene (6 bases). Germline CDR1 and CDR2: MDHEN and SYDVKM. Deletions cut 7 bases from V and 1 base from J, with 10 bases between. The CDR3 is 13 residues long. CDR3 residues: CASIATGQETQYF. The CDR3 nucleotides read TGTGCCAGCATCGCGACAGGCCAAGAGACCCAGTACTTC.

The chain is built from TRBV5-6 and TRBJ2-4; D is ambiguous. V shed 4 bases and J shed 5 bases, with 13 bases lying between them. The CDR3 is 14 residues long. Germline CDR1 and CDR2: SGHDT and YYEEEE. CDR3: CASSESAAENIQYF. The CDR3 DNA reads as TGTGCCAGCAGCGAGTCCGCGGCGGAAAACATTCAGTACTTC.

This clone was recorded once. The V and J genes are TRBV14 and TRBJ2-7; 12 nucleotides align to TRBD1. The CDR3 is made up of 14 amino acids. After removal of 4 bases from V and 4 bases from J, the junction contained 2 bases not matched to a gene. CDR1 and CDR2 (germline): SGHDN, FVKESK. DNA for the CDR3: TGTGCCAGCAGCCCGGGACAGGGGGCTTACGAGCAGTACTTC. Translated, it gives CASSPGQGAYEQYF.

The J gene is TRBJ1-1, the V gene TRBV2; TRBD1 might be the D (6 bases). Trimming took 4 bases from V and 3 from J, leaving 6 bases between them. Germline V gives CDR1 SNHLY, CDR2 FYNNEI. This CDR3 is built from 12 residues. For the CDR3, the DNA is TGTGCCAGCAGTGCAGGGGACACTGAAGCTTTCTTT. Translated: CASSAGDTEAFF. Drawing the rest from reference TRBV2 and TRBJ1-1, the complete variable domain is EPEVTQTPSHQVTQMGQEVILRCVPISNHLYFYWYRQILGQKVEFLVSFYNNEISEKSEIFDDQFSVERPDGSNFTLKIRSTKLEDSAMYFCASSAGDTEAFFGQGTRLTVV.

The chain joins TRBV7-9 to TRBJ2-5; D possibly corresponds to TRBD2 (5 bases). V was trimmed by 1 base and J by 1 base, leaving 10 bases between them. From germline, CDR1 is SEHNR and CDR2 FQNEAQ (reference sequence). This CDR3 has 15 residues. The CDR3 loop is CASSLVGEGQETQYF. In DNA, the CDR3 is TGTGCCAGCAGCTTAGTAGGAGAGGGCCAAGAGACCCAGTACTTC.

The rearrangement uses TRBV10-2 and TRBJ2-1; no reliable D call. Germline V gene sequence: CDR1 WSHSY, CDR2 SAAADI. V lost 11 bases, J lost 5 bases, and 19 bases lay in between. This CDR3 is built from 14 residues. This chain's CDR3 is CASKALELNNEQFF. The CDR3, as DNA: TGCGCCTCCAAAGCCCTGGAACTAAACAATGAGCAGTTCTTC.

V and J are TRBV29-1 and TRBJ2-2; a weak D match, TRBD1 (6 bases). V lost 7 bases and J 4 bases, leaving 10 bases between the germline ends. This CDR3 has 12 residues. Germline V gives CDR1 SQVTM, CDR2 ANQGSEA. The CDR3 DNA follows: TGCAGCGCCCCGACAGGCACCGGGGAGCTGTTTTTT. This encodes CSAPTGTGELFF.

The gene calls are TRBV19 and TRBJ1-6, with D unclear. With 4 bases removed from V and 5 bases from J, the gap between germline ends came to 12 bases. The germline V gene has CDR1 LNHDA and CDR2 SQIVND (reference sequence). This CDR3 contains 15 residues. CDR3 coding DNA: TGTGCCAGTAGTAATATCAGGTTGGATAATTCACCCCTCCACTTT. Its translation: CASSNIRLDNSPLHF.

The chain recombines TRBV6-5 with TRBJ1-4, with TRBD1 as a possible D gene (5 bases). Germline values: CDR1 MNHEY, CDR2 SVGAGI. Trimming removed 2 bases from V and 6 bases from J, with 10 bases in between. The CDR3 covers 14 residues. The chain's CDR3 is CASSYGRADEKLFF. DNA for the CDR3: TGTGCCAGCAGTTACGGCAGGGCGGATGAAAAACTGTTTTTT.

The chain couples TRBV5-1 to TRBJ1-5, with 10 bases that match TRBD1. Germline assignment: CDR1 SGHRS and CDR2 YFSETQ. Trimming cost V 4 bases and J 5 bases; bases outside gene matches: 3. The CDR3 has 14 amino acids. DNA for the CDR3: TGCGCCAGCAGCACCGGGACAGGGGATCAGCCCCAGCATTTT. It specifies CASSTGTGDQPQHF.

This rearrangement joins TRBV28 to TRBJ1-1, with no clear D. Germline CDR1 and CDR2: MDHEN and SYDVKM. The CDR3 length is 13 residues. V was cut by 7 bases and J by 0 bases, with 9 bases left in between. As DNA, the CDR3 is TGTGCCAGCACTCAGGTGATGAACACTGAAGCTTTCTTT. Translating it yields CASTQVMNTEAFF.

This chain uses TRBV10-1 with TRBJ2-3; 8 bases match TRBD2. CDR3 length: 14 residues. The trim removed 4 bases at V and 4 bases at J, leaving 4 bases unmatched. Germline loops: CDR1 WNHNN, CDR2 SYGVQD (reference sequence). The CDR3 DNA is TGCGCCAGCAGTGTACGGGGGGGGTCAGATACGCAGTATTTT. This codes for CASSVRGGSDTQYF.

This sequence joins TRBV4-1 and TRBJ2-7; D unclear. This CDR3 has 16 amino acids. Trimming removed 1 base from V and 6 bases from J, with 19 bases in between. CDR1 is MGHRA, CDR2 YSYEKL, per germline. CDR3 in amino acids: CASSQVEYLVPGEQYF. DNA of the CDR3: TGCGCCAGCAGCCAAGTTGAGTACCTGGTTCCTGGCGAGCAGTACTTC.

The V and J genes are TRBV2 and TRBJ1-1, with 8 bases lining up with TRBD1. This CDR3 spans 15 amino acids. Per germline, CDR1 SNHLY and CDR2 FYNNEI. The V segment lost 4 bases and the J segment 4 bases; nucleotides outside the gene matches: 8. This CDR3 is CASSGQGAVGTEAFF. The CDR3 bases are TGTGCCAGCAGTGGTCAGGGGGCAGTTGGCACTGAAGCTTTCTTT.

The chain carries TRBV6-5 and TRBJ2-5, with 11 bases that match TRBD2. The V and J ends lost 2 bases and 5 bases, in that order; junction bases with no gene match: 4. The CDR3 has 15 amino acids. From germline, CDR1 is MNHEY and CDR2 SVGAGI. The CDR3 here is CASSYGTSGRETQYF. CDR3 in DNA: TGTGCCAGCAGTTACGGGACTAGCGGCAGGGAGACCCAGTACTTC.

The chain is built from TRBV7-9 and TRBJ2-7; TRBD1 matches at 7 bases. Germline V CDR1 and CDR2: SEHNR, FQNEAQ (reference sequence). The length of the CDR3 is 15 residues. The J segment lost 1 base and the V segment lost 6 bases, leaving 9 bases of the junction unmatched. CDR3 in DNA: TGTGCCAGCAGTTCTACAGGGGCCAGGTCCTACGAGCAGTACTTC. It translates to CASSSTGARSYEQYF.

The V call is TRBV4-1, the J call TRBJ2-7; 12 bases are a match to TRBD2. J gave up 7 bases and V 3 bases, and 10 bases lay outside the gene matches. This CDR3 contains 16 residues. The germline gives CDR1 MGHRA, CDR2 YSYEKL. CDR3 in amino acids: CASSQGRLAGDEEQYF. Written as DNA, the CDR3 is TGCGCCAGCAGCCAGGGGCGACTAGCGGGAGATGAAGAGCAGTACTTC.

In DNA form, the CDR3 reads TGTGCCATCCTCGACCCAGGAATCTCCAATTCACCCCTCCACTTT. Its protein product is CAILDPGISNSPLHF. The chain recombines TRBV6-1 with TRBJ1-6, with no clear D. The CDR3 length is 15 residues. Germline V gene sequence: CDR1 MNHNS, CDR2 SASEGT. Trimming left V 10 bases short and J 7 bases short, with 20 bases between.

J is TRBJ2-3 and V is TRBV19, with 7 nucleotides matching TRBD2. After removal of 6 bases from V and 1 base from J, the junction contained 1 base not matched to a gene. The CDR3 has 13 amino acids. The V gene's germline CDR1 is LNHDA and CDR2 SQIVND (reference sequence). CDR3 loop: CASRGLGTDTQYF. The CDR3 nucleotides are TGTGCCAGTAGAGGACTAGGCACAGATACGCAGTATTTT. The full variable domain, with the rest looked up from reference TRBV19 and TRBJ2-3, is DGGITQSPKYLFRKEGQNVTLSCEQNLNHDAMYWYRQDPGQGLRLIYYSQIVNDFQKGDIAEGYSVSREKKESFPLTVTSAQKNPTAFYLCASRGLGTDTQYFGPGTRLTVL.